Below, 5 T cell receptor beta chains from the same sample are listed, as sequenced in a study of blood T cell repertoires in COVID-19. Sequencing used immunoSEQ multiplex PCR; TCRdb keeps in-frame clones, though not all of them. The repertoire holds 350,000 to 400,000 clones, with just over 90% as singletons. Specimen: PBMCs or T cells enriched from blood (not recorded which). These receptors originate from a woman aged 40 to 50 who had been exposed to COVID-19.

The chain uses TRBV5-6 and TRBJ1-1; D is unresolved. This CDR3 is 15 amino acids long. Per the germline V gene, CDR1 is SGHDT and CDR2 is YYEEEE. V was cut by 3 bases and J by 3 bases, with 15 bases left in between. CDR3 region: CASSSLDRRDTEAFF. The CDR3 region has the DNA TGTGCCAGCAGCTCTCTGGACCGGCGGGACACTGAAGCTTTCTTT.

This chain uses TRBV5-5 with TRBJ1-1; 8 bases agree with TRBD1. The CDR3 totals 16 residues. J was trimmed by 4 bases and V by 5 bases; bases with no gene match: 13. In germline, CDR1 is SGHKS, CDR2 YYEKEE (reference sequence). This CDR3 is CASSSDRAGLSTEAFF. DNA for the CDR3: TGTGCCAGCAGTTCGGACAGGGCAGGGTTAAGCACTGAAGCTTTCTTT.

This chain links TRBV5-4 with TRBJ1-1, with D maybe TRBD1 (5 bases). Germline CDR1 and CDR2: SGHNT and YYREEE (reference sequence). The CDR3 runs 14 residues. V lost 4 bases and J lost 1, with 11 bases in between. The CDR3 is CASSSKRGNTEAFF. CDR3 nucleotide sequence: TGTGCCAGCAGCAGTAAAAGGGGGAACACTGAAGCTTTCTTT.

This rearrangement joins TRBV5-1 to TRBJ2-1; D unclear. The germline gives CDR1 SGHRS, CDR2 YFSETQ. Deletions cut 1 base from V and 6 bases from J, with 11 bases between. CDR3 length: 14 residues. The CDR3 region has the DNA TGCGCCAGCAGCTTGTCGGTGCCCGGCAATGAGCAGTTCTTC. The encoded protein is CASSLSVPGNEQFF.

The chain uses TRBV12-5 and TRBJ2-1; tentative D call: TRBD2 (5 bases). Germline V gives CDR1 LGHNT, CDR2 FRNRAP. This CDR3 is built from 15 residues. V was clipped by 1 base and J by 1 base, with 8 bases between them. CDR3 amino acids: CASGLATGSYNEQFF. CDR3 nucleotides: TGTGCTAGTGGTTTGGCTACGGGGTCCTACAATGAGCAGTTCTTC.